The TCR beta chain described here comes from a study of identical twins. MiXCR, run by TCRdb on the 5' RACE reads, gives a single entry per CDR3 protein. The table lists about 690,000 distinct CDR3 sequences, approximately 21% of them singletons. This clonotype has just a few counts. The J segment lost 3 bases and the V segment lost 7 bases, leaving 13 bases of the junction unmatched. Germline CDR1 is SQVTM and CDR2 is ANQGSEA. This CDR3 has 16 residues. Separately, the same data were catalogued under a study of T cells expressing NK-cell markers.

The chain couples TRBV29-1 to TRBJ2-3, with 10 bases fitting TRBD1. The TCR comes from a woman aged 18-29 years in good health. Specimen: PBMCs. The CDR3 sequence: CSAQAGQGRQTDTQYF. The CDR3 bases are TGCAGCGCCCAAGCGGGACAGGGGCGTCAAACAGATACGCAGTATTTT.